This TCR beta chain was found in a study of blood T cell repertoires in COVID-19. Study context: Acute-phase and convalescent COVID-19 samples originated in the United States, Italy and Spain. From T cells, B-cell-depleted T cells, or PBMCs came the material, which was cDNA or gDNA.

The table came from immunoSEQ multiplex PCR; TCRdb's copy has only in-frame clones and leaves some out. The table records 390,000 or so clones, 80% to 90% of them present only once. The CDR3 length is 15 residues. Germline V gene data show CDR1 as SGHRS and CDR2 as YFSETQ. With V trimmed by 4 bases and J by 4 bases, 4 bases remained unmatched. The chain couples TRBV5-1 to TRBJ2-1; TRBD2 matches 11 bases. The receptor was derived from a woman in her 30s with COVID-19, enrolled during active disease. The source material was peripheral blood. CDR3 amino acids: CASSAGLAEYNEQFF. CDR3 sequence (DNA): TGCGCCAGCAGCGCGGGACTAGCGGAATACAATGAGCAGTTCTTC.